Each of the 29 T cell receptor beta chains below was sequenced from the same sample in a study of immune heterogeneity within non-small cell lung tumors. In a multiplex PCR, 32 V and 13 J primers amplified TCR beta CDR3. MiXCR, applied by TCRdb to the multiplex PCR reads, yields one record per CDR3 protein. Among about 2,600 distinct CDR3 sequences listed, roughly 17% were seen once. Template came from bulk tumor genomic DNA, at roughly 580 ng per sample. Multiple biopsies spaced far apart were taken from each primary tumor during surgery. Curative surgery was performed on patients who had untreated, newly diagnosed non-small cell lung cancer. The source material was lung tumor tissue. The receptors stem from a woman aged 45-60 years with non-small cell lung cancer.

The chain employs TRBV5-1 and TRBJ2-5, with TRBD2 matching 8 bases. The CDR3 is 15 residues long. The germline V gene encodes CDR1 SGHRS and CDR2 YFSETQ. With 2 bases clipped from V and 5 bases from J, the junction kept 8 bases outside the gene matches. CDR3 sequence reads: CASSLNGGAFETQYF. The CDR3 coding sequence is TGCGCCAGCAGCTTAAACGGGGGGGCTTTTGAGACCCAGTACTTC.

This clonotype is judged medium-sized. V gene TRBV20-1 combines with J gene TRBJ2-7, with TRBD2 matching 7 bases. Germline V gives CDR1 DFQATT, CDR2 SNEGSKA (reference sequence). The trim removed 6 bases at V and 3 bases at J, leaving 5 bases unmatched. This CDR3 is 12 amino acids long. The CDR3 DNA follows: TGCAGTGCGGGGGGGAGAATCTACGAGCAGTACTTC. Encoded protein: CSAGGRIYEQYF.

The chain has TRBV28 and TRBJ1-1; a possible D gene is TRBD1 (5 bases). V shed 5 bases and J shed 2 bases, with 12 bases lying between them. Germline V gene sequence: CDR1 MDHEN, CDR2 SYDVKM. The length of the CDR3 is 14 residues. DNA of the CDR3: TGTGCCAGCAGTCCCAATGGGGCAAACACTGAAGCTTTCTTT. This translates into CASSPNGANTEAFF.

By share of the sample, this clonotype is medium-sized. The junction and the germline gene differ at one end; a read error may be behind it. V and J are TRBV6-1 and TRBJ2-7; D is possibly TRBD2 (6 bases). The CDR3 runs 13 residues. From germline, CDR1 is MNHNS and CDR2 SASEGT. The CDR3 bases are TGTGCCAGCAGTTACTGGGACTCCGACGAGCAGTACTTC. Its translation: CASSYWDSDEQYF.

Sample share makes this clonotype medium-sized. This chain uses TRBV9 with TRBJ1-5; D is uncertain. Deletions cut 0 bases from V and 1 base from J, with 2 bases between. Germline V gene data show CDR1 as SGDLS and CDR2 as YYNGEE. The CDR3 is 13 amino acids. CDR3 protein: CASSVGSNQPQHF. CDR3 nucleotide sequence: TGTGCCAGCAGCGTAGGAAGCAATCAGCCCCAGCATTTT.

This clonotype is labeled as large (0.1 to 1%). The CDR3 nucleotides are TGTGCCAGCAACCAGGGGAGGGGGGACATCACGAATTCACCCCTCCACTTT. This codes for CASNQGRGDITNSPLHF. The chain uses TRBV6-2 or TRBV6-3 and TRBJ1-6, with a weak D call TRBD1 (6 bases). Trimming took off 7 bases at V and 7 bases at J, with 23 bases between the two ends. The V gene's germline CDR1 is MNHEY and CDR2 SVGEGT. This CDR3 has 17 residues.

This clonotype is medium-sized by share. The genes are TRBV7-2 and TRBJ2-7, with 10 bases fitting TRBD2. Germline trimming cut 7 bases from V and 6 bases from J; bases unmatched to any gene: 9. This CDR3 has 14 residues. Germline CDR1 reads SGHTA; CDR2 reads FQGNSA. CDR3 nucleotide sequence: TGTGCCAGCACCCCAGCGGGGGGGCCACCCGAGCAGTACTTC. Protein sequence: CASTPAGGPPEQYF.

By share of the sample, this clonotype is large. This chain connects TRBV28 to TRBJ1-5, with D unclear. From germline, CDR1 is MDHEN and CDR2 SYDVKM. This CDR3 contains 15 residues. V was pared by 5 bases and J by 1 base, with 12 bases between. CDR3 amino acids: CASSTIRESNQPQHF. The CDR3, as DNA: TGTGCCAGCAGTACAATTCGGGAGAGCAATCAGCCCCAGCATTTT. Full variable domain (outside the CDR3, taken from reference TRBV28 and TRBJ1-5): DVKVTQSSRYLVKRTGEKVFLECVQDMDHENMFWYRQDPGLGLRLIYFSYDVKMKEKGDIPEGYSVSREKKERFSLILESASTNQTSMYLCASSTIRESNQPQHFGDGTRLSIL.

This clonotype was counted between two and nine times. The CDR3 region is CSAKDRGVQPQHF. The CDR3 DNA sequence: TGCAGTGCCAAGGACAGGGGGGTTCAGCCCCAGCATTTT. The rearrangement links TRBV20-1 to TRBJ1-5, with 10 bases fitting TRBD1. Germline CDR1 DFQATT, CDR2 SNEGSKA (reference sequence). The J segment lost 6 bases and the V segment lost 6 bases, leaving 5 bases of the junction unmatched. The CDR3 is made up of 13 amino acids.

This clonotype was seen just once. This chain uses TRBV28 with TRBJ2-1; a possible D gene is TRBD2 (5 bases). CDR1 MDHEN and CDR2 SYDVKM come from the germline V gene. The CDR3 covers 15 residues. Trimming took 4 bases from V and 4 from J, leaving 14 bases between them. The CDR3 coding sequence is TGTGCCAGCAGTTCGTCTACTAGGGAGTACAATGAGCAGTTCTTC. Protein: CASSSSTREYNEQFF.

This clonotype was detected a few times. The chain couples TRBV5-6 to TRBJ2-7; tentatively, D is TRBD1 (5 bases). The CDR3 length is 14 residues. Germline V gene sequence: CDR1 SGHDT, CDR2 YYEEEE. The germline V and J ends were trimmed by 1 base and 3 bases, with 11 bases remaining between them. The CDR3 protein is CASSLSGNIYEQYF. The CDR3 DNA reads TGTGCCAGCAGCTTGTCAGGGAATATCTACGAGCAGTACTTC.

In regard to this clonotype: This could be a read error, since a much larger clone is one nucleotide away. This chain connects TRBV28 to TRBJ2-6; weak D call: TRBD1 (6 bases). Germline CDR1 is MDHEN and CDR2 is SYDVKM. This CDR3 has 14 amino acids. This CDR3 reads CASNGEMGANFLTF. The CDR3 bases are TGTGCCAGCAATGGGGAGATGGGGGCCAACTTCCTGACTTTC.

This clonotype is large by share. The chain carries TRBV5-1 and TRBJ2-7; D perhaps matches TRBD2 (5 bases). The CDR3 is 13 amino acids. Between the trimmed V and J ends, which lost 9 bases and 6 bases, there was a span of 19 bases. Germline CDR1 is SGHRS and CDR2 is YFSETQ. CDR3 protein: CATREGHSLEQYF. The DNA for the CDR3 is TGCGCCACCCGGGAAGGGCACAGCCTCGAGCAGTACTTC.

This clonotype is labeled as medium-sized. The genes are TRBV5-6 and TRBJ2-1; no clear D. The CDR3 extends over 17 amino acids. Germline V gene lookup returns CDR1 SGHDT and CDR2 YYEEEE. The germline V and J ends were trimmed by 4 bases and 0 bases, with 17 bases remaining between them. CDR3 protein: CASSATYTFSSYNEQFF. The CDR3 DNA reads TGTGCCAGCAGCGCGACCTACACATTTAGCTCCTACAATGAGCAGTTCTTC.

In its sample, this clonotype is medium-sized. Here the CDR3 DNA reads TGTGCCTTCGGGGGGCCCCAGGCCCAGTACTTC. Translated, it gives CAFGGPQAQYF. The chain links TRBV7-9 to TRBJ2-5; a weak D match, TRBD2 (7 bases). The CDR3 sequence is 11 residues long. In germline, CDR1 is SEHNR, CDR2 FQNEAQ (reference sequence). Trimming stripped 11 bases from V and 9 bases from J, with 16 bases between.

Sample share makes this clonotype medium-sized (0.01 to 0.1%). This rearrangement joins TRBV20-1 to TRBJ1-5, with a possible D match to TRBD1 (6 bases). V was clipped by 3 bases and J by 4 bases, with 19 bases between them. CDR3 length: 16 residues. Germline CDR1 reads DFQATT; CDR2 reads SNEGSKA (reference sequence). Here the CDR3 DNA reads TGCAGTGCTAGTCGCCCAGGACAGACCATAAATCAGCCCCAGCATTTT. This encodes CSASRPGQTINQPQHF.

The V and J genes are TRBV6-1 and TRBJ2-2; 8 nucleotides line up with TRBD2. The CDR3 loop spans 15 amino acids. The V and J ends lost 5 bases and 3 bases, in that order; junction bases with no gene match: 5. The germline gives CDR1 MNHNS, CDR2 SASEGT. The DNA of the CDR3 is TGTGCCAGCAGTATGAGCGGGAGTTACACCGGGGAGCTGTTTTTT. Amino acid sequence: CASSMSGSYTGELFF.

This clonotype is deemed medium-sized. This chain uses TRBV19 with TRBJ2-7; D call uncertain. Germline values: CDR1 LNHDA, CDR2 SQIVND (reference sequence). With 6 bases removed from V and 6 bases from J, the gap between germline ends came to 6 bases. The CDR3 totals 10 residues. CDR3 DNA sequence: TGTGCCAGTAGCCCGGTCGAGCAGTACTTC. Its translation is CASSPVEQYF.

The gene calls are TRBV5-8 and TRBJ2-3; D possibly corresponds to TRBD2 (5 bases). The CDR3 sequence is 14 residues long. The V gene lost 0 bases and the J gene lost 6 bases, with 11 bases spanning the gap. Germline V gives CDR1 SGHTS, CDR2 YDEGEE. The CDR3 is CASSLDMGVDTQYF. The DNA for the CDR3 is TGTGCCAGCAGCTTGGATATGGGAGTGGATACGCAGTATTTT.

This clonotype rates as medium-sized (0.01 to 0.1%). This chain joins TRBV28 and TRBJ1-5; no firm D call. V was trimmed by 7 bases and J by 6 bases, leaving 16 bases between them. This CDR3 has 14 residues. Germline lookup yields CDR1 MDHEN and CDR2 SYDVKM. The CDR3 DNA reads TGTGCCAGCACCGAATCCGGGGAGGGTCAGCCCCAGCATTTT. Its protein is CASTESGEGQPQHF.

By its share, this clonotype is medium-sized. The rearrangement links TRBV11-3 to TRBJ2-1, with 11 bases aligning to TRBD1. V was pared by 5 bases and J by 3 bases, with 3 bases of the junction left unmatched. This CDR3 has 15 residues. The V gene's germline CDR1 is SGHNT and CDR2 YENEEA. CDR3 DNA sequence: TGTGCCAGCAGCACCGGGACAGGGGGCTACAATGAGCAGTTCTTC. Encoded protein: CASSTGTGGYNEQFF.

In its sample, this clonotype is medium-sized (0.01 to 0.1%). V is TRBV28 and J is TRBJ2-7; tentative D call: TRBD2 (6 bases). The CDR3 length is 12 residues. The V and J ends lost 6 bases and 5 bases respectively, with 11 bases between them. CDR1 MDHEN and CDR2 SYDVKM come from the germline V gene. CDR3 DNA: TGTGCCAGCAGCAGAGTAGCGGACGAGCAGTACTTC. It is translated as CASSRVADEQYF.

This clonotype is classed as medium-sized (0.01 to 0.1%). The CDR3 DNA follows: TGTGCCAGCAGCTTAGCGGGAGGACGAGATACGCAGTATTTT. It specifies CASSLAGGRDTQYF. The gene calls are TRBV7-9 and TRBJ2-3; D possibly corresponds to TRBD2 (6 bases). This CDR3 contains 14 residues. The V end lost 0 bases, the J end lost 5 bases, and 9 bases lay between the germline ends. Germline CDR1 and CDR2: SEHNR and FQNEAQ (reference sequence).

Within the sample, this clonotype is medium-sized. This chain connects TRBV4-1 to TRBJ1-2, with D perhaps TRBD1 (6 bases). Trimming cost V 2 bases and J 5 bases, with 15 bases left between them. This CDR3 is built from 15 residues. Germline V lookup: CDR1 MGHRA, CDR2 YSYEKL. The CDR3 loop is CASSQNQGLGYGYTF. The CDR3 DNA reads as TGCGCCAGCAGCCAAAACCAGGGGTTAGGGTATGGCTACACCTTC.

Remarks on this clonotype: This may arise from a read error, as a much more abundant clone is one base away. The chain uses TRBV28 and TRBJ2-7, with 7 bases that match TRBD1. The CDR3 is 16 residues long. The germline V gene encodes CDR1 MDHEN and CDR2 SYDVKM. The CDR3 loop is CASSPQPKTGFHERYF. CDR3 nucleotides: TGTGCCAGCAGTCCCCAACCCAAGACAGGGTTCCACGAGCGGTACTTC.

As concerns this clonotype: One base away lies a much larger clone, so this may be a sequencing read error. The CDR3 DNA follows: TGTGCCAGCAGCCAAGGCCGGGGATCCTACGAGCAGTACTTC. Translated, it gives CASSQGRGSYEQYF. The chain joins TRBV3-1 to TRBJ2-7; possible D gene TRBD2, 5 bases. Trimming removed 1 base at V and 1 base at J, with 8 bases between. The germline V gene encodes CDR1 LGHDT and CDR2 YNNKEL (reference sequence). This CDR3 comprises 14 residues.

This clonotype is medium-sized (0.01 to 0.1%) in the sample. The CDR3 sequence is CASSQGQLGDTEAFF. The CDR3 DNA reads as TGCGCCAGCAGCCAAGGACAGTTGGGGGACACTGAAGCTTTCTTT. The chain links TRBV4-1 to TRBJ1-1, with a weak D call TRBD1 (5 bases). The CDR3 is 15 residues long. Germline CDR1 and CDR2: MGHRA and YSYEKL. The V gene lost 1 base and the J gene lost 3 bases, with 12 bases spanning the gap.

This chain uses TRBV6-2 or TRBV6-3 with TRBJ2-1; D perhaps matches TRBD2 (6 bases). The germline V gene encodes CDR1 MNHEY and CDR2 SVGEGT. V dropped 5 bases and J dropped 5 bases, with 13 bases sitting between them. The CDR3 consists of 14 residues. DNA of the CDR3: TGTGCCAGCAGTCACCGGGAGAAACACAATGAGCAGTTCTTC. Encoded protein: CASSHREKHNEQFF.

This clonotype is medium-sized. The V and J genes are TRBV6-1 and TRBJ2-7; TRBD2 is a possible D gene (6 bases). Deletions cut 5 bases from V and 7 bases from J, with 21 bases between. This CDR3 contains 15 residues. Germline V gives CDR1 MNHNS, CDR2 SASEGT. CDR3 region: CASSYVGGTFREQYF. For the CDR3, the DNA is TGTGCCAGCAGTTACGTTGGCGGGACCTTCAGGGAGCAGTACTTC.